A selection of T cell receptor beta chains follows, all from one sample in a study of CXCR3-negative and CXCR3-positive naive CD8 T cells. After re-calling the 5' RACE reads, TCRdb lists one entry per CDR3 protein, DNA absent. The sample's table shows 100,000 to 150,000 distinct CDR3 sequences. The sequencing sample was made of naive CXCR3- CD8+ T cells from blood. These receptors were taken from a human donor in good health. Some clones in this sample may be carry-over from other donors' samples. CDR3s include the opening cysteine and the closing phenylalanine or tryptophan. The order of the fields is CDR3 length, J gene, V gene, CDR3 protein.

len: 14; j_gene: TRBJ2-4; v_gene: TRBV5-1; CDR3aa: CASSLLGQGDIQYF
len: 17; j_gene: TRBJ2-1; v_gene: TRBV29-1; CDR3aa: CSVEGLGNSRIWNEQFF
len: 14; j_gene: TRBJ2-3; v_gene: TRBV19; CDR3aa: CAGSTSPYTDTQYF
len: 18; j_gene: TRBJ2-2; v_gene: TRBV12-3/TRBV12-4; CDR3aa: CASSFSPFGQANTGELFF
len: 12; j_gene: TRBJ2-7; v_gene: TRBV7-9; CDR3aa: CASSVGGREQYF
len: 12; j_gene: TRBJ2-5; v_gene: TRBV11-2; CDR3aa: CASSPTRETQYF
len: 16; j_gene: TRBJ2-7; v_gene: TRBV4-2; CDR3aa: CASSQVVIADPYEQYF
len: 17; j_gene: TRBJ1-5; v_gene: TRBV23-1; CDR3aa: CASRRTIGAGGNQPQHF
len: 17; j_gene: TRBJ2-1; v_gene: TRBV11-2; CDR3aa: CASSLQNAGAHYNEQFF
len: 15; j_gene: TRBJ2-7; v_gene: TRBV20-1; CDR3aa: CSASTLTSGDHEQYF
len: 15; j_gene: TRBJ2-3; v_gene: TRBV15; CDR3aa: CATMTGTSSTDTQYF
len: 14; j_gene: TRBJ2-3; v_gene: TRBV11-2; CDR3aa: CASSQIGGTDTQYF
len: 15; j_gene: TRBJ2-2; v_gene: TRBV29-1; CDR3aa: CSVPRTSGRSGELFF
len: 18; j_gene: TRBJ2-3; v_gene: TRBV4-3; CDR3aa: CASSQDVRLAGGTDTQYF
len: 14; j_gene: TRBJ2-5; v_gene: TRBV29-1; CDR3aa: CSVDRLAGEETQYF
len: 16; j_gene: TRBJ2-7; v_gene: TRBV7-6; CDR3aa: CASSSADRGPAYEQYF
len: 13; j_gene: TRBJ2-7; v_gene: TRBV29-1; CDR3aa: CSLSTDPIYEQYF
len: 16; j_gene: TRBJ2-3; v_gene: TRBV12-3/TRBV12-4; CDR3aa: CASRPPLAGFTDTQYF
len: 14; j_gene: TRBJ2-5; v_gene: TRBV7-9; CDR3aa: CASSSPAGQEIQYF
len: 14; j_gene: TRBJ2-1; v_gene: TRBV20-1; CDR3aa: CSASEIAGINEQFF
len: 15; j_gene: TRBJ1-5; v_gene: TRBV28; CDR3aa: CASSSRQGGEQPQHF
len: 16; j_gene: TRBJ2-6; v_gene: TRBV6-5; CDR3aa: CASSTPPGFGANVLTF
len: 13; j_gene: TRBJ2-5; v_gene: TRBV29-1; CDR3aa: CSVGTGAQETQYF
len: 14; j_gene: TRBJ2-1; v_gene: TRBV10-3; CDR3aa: CAVAQGGAGNEQFF
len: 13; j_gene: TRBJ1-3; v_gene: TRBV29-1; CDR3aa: CSVVPASEDTIYF
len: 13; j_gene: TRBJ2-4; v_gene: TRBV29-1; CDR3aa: CSVYAGLKNIQYF
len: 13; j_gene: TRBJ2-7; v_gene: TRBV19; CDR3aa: CASSRAGVYEQYF
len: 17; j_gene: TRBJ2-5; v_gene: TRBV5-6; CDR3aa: CASSLEALLGAPETQYF
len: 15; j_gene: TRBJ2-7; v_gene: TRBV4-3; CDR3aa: CASSQDRDFNYEQYF
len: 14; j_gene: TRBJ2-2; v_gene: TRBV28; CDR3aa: CARYRDTNTGELFF
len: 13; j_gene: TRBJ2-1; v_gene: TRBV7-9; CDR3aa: CASSPGGANEQFF
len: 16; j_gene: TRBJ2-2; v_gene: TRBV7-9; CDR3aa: CASITGTGTTSGELFF
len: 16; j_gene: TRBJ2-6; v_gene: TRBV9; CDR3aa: CASSVNRASGANVLTF
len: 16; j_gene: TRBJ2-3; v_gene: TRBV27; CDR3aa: CASSLSGRALTDTRYF
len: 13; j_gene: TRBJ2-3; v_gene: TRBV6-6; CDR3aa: CASSSKSGSQQYF
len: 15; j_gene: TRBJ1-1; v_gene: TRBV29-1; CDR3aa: CSVEFPGRTNTEAFF
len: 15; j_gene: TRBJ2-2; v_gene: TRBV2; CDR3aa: CARGIGGSNTGELFF
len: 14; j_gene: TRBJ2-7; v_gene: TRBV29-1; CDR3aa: CSARLAGSSYEQYF
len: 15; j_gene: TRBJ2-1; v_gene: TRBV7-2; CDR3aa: CASSLNGGGYNEQFF
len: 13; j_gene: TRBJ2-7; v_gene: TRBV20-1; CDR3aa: CSASPGVGVEQYF
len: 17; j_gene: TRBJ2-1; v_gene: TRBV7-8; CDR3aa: CASSVRTGGRVDNEQFF
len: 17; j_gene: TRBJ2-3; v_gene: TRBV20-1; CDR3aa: CSANKRGVDTSTDTQYF
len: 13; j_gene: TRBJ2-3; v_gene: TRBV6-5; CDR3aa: CASRGPPQDTQYF
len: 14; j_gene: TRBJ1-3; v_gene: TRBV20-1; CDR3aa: CSATGTGHGNTIYF
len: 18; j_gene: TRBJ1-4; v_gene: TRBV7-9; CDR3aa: CASSEPGQGEWTNEKLFF
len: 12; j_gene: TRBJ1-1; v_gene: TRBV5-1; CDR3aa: CASSFVGTEAFF
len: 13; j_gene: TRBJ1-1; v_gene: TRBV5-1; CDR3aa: CASSTVGGFEAFF
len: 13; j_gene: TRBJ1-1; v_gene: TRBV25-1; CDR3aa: CASRDRMNTEAFF
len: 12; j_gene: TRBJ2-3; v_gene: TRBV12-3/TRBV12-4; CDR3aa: CASSDSTDTQYF
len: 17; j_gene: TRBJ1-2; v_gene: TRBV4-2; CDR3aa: CASSQESPGGSNYGYTF
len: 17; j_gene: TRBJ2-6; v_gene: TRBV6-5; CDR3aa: CASSYLQSSSGANVLTF
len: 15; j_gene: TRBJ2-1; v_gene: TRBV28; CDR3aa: CASRPGGGTRNEQFF
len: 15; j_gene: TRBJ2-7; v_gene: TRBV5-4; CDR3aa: CASSPRGAGVYEQYF
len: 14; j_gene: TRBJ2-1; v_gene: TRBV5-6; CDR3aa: CASSLGLAYNEQFF
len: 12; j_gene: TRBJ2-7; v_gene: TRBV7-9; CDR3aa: CASSLAGLAQYF
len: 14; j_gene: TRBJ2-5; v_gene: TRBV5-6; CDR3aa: CASSTAGVQETQYF
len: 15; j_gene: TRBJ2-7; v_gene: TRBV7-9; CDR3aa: CASSAPGQGMWEQYF
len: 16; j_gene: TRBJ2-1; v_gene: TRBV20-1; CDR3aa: CSARVIGRVSYNEQFF
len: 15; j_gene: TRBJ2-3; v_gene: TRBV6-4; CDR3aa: CASSASAGGLDTQYF